The clone carrying this TCR beta chain came up a few times. The antigen remains undetermined. V was clipped by 0 bases and J by 3 bases, with 5 bases between them. Per the germline V gene, CDR1 is SGHDN and CDR2 is FVKESK. This CDR3 is 13 amino acids long. These data are taken from a study of T-cell memory formation after mild COVID-19. Overall study results and limits: Contracting CD8+ clones were enriched in EMRA, CD4+ mainly in CM and EM. Day 15 to 85 contractors were CD4/CD8 balanced; later expanders leaned CD4+.

5'RACE with constant-segment primers built TCRalpha and TCRbeta cDNA libraries with UMIs. TCRdb used MiXCR to reprocess the 5' RACE reads, holding one entry per CDR3 protein. The table has about 470,000 distinct CDR3 sequences, about 23% seen once; the top ten hold approximately 13%. Specimen: PBMCs or a T cell subset sorted from them (not recorded which). The TCR sequence derives from an adult woman who had mild COVID-19 (a few samples of this study predate the infection). Cell type and time point are not known. The chain employs TRBV14 and TRBJ1-1, with no clear D. The CDR3 DNA reads TGTGCCAGCAGCCAAGAAACTTACACTGAAGCTTTCTTT. It codes for CASSQETYTEAFF. Looking up the rest from reference TRBV14 and TRBJ1-1 gives the full variable domain: EAGVTQFPSHSVIEKGQTVTLRCDPISGHDNLYWYRRVMGKEIKFLLHFVKESKQDESGMPNNRFLAERTGGTYSTLKVQPAELEDSGVYFCASSQETYTEAFFGQGTRLTVV.